The 5 T cell receptor beta chains presented below share a single source sample, sequenced in a study of blood T cell repertoires in COVID-19. Produced via immunoSEQ multiplex PCR; TCRdb's table is partial and in-frame only. The table lists roughly 150,000 clones, roughly 93% of them singletons. Sequenced sample: peripheral blood. These TCRs come from a man between 18 and 29 years old with COVID-19, enrolled during active disease.

Only a few counts were recorded for this clone. The J gene is TRBJ2-7, the V gene TRBV6-6; D ambiguous. V was pared by 7 bases and J by 3 bases, with 10 bases between. Germline values: CDR1 MNHNY, CDR2 SVGAGI (reference sequence). There are 12 residues in the CDR3. Here the CDR3 DNA reads TGTGCCAGCACCTATCTTGGCTACGAGCAGTACTTC. It encodes CASTYLGYEQYF.

The rearrangement joins TRBV25-1 to TRBJ2-2; unclear D gene. This CDR3 has 13 amino acids. From germline, CDR1 is MGHDK and CDR2 SYGVNS. V lost 3 bases, J lost 3 bases, and 5 bases lay in between. In DNA, the CDR3 is TGTGCCAGCAGTGACCAATACACCGGGGAGCTGTTTTTT. This translates into CASSDQYTGELFF.

This rearrangement joins TRBV6-2 or TRBV6-3 to TRBJ2-7; 9 nucleotides line up with TRBD2. Germline V gene lookup returns CDR1 MNHEY and CDR2 SVGEGT. The CDR3 contains 15 residues. V dropped 5 bases and J dropped 4; count of bases not matched to a gene: 9. The CDR3 is CASSHLGTSLYEQYF. As DNA, the CDR3 is TGTGCCAGCAGTCACCTTGGGACTAGCCTTTACGAGCAGTACTTC.

The rearrangement links TRBV9 to TRBJ2-1; TRBD2 matches at 11 bases. This CDR3 has 15 amino acids. From germline, CDR1 is SGDLS and CDR2 YYNGEE. Trimming took 2 bases from V and 7 from J; bases not matched to a gene: 5. CDR3 bases: TGTGCCAGCAGCGTTAGTCCTAGCGGGAGGAATGAGCAGTTCTTC. Translated, it gives CASSVSPSGRNEQFF.

The rearrangement uses TRBV15 and TRBJ1-2; maybe TRBD1 (5 bases). The V gene's germline CDR1 is LNHNV and CDR2 YYDKDF (reference sequence). The CDR3 runs to 12 residues. Trimming stripped 5 bases from V and 6 bases from J, with 10 bases between. The chain's CDR3 is CATSGGRDGYTF. For the CDR3, the DNA is TGTGCCACCAGCGGGGGGAGGGATGGCTACACCTTC.